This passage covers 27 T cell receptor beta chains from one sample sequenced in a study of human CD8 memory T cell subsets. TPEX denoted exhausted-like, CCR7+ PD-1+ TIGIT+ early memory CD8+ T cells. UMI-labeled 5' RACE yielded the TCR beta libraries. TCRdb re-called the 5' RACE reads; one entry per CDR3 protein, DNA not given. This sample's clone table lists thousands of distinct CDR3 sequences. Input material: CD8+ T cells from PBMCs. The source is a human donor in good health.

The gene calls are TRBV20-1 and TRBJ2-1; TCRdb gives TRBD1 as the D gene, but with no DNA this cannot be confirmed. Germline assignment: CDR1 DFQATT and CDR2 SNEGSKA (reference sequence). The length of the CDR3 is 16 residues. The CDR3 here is CSARDLNGGIYNEQFF.

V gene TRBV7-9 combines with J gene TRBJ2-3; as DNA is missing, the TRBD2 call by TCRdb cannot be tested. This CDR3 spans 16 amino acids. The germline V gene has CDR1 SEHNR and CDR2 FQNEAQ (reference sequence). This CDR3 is CASSPPASVRTDTQYF.

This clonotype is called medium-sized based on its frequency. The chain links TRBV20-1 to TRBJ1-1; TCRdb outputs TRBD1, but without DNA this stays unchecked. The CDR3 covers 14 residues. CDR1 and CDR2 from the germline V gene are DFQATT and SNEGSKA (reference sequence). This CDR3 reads CSASQTGMGTEAFF.

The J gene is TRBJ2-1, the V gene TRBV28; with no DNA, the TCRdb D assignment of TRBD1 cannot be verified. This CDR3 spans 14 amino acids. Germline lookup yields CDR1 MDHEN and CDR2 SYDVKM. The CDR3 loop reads CASNPRGPRNEQFF.

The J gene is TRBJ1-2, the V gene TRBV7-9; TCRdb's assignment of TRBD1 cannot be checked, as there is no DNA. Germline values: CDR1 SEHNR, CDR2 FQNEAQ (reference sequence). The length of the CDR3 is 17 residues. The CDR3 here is CASSPPWGQGADYGYTF.

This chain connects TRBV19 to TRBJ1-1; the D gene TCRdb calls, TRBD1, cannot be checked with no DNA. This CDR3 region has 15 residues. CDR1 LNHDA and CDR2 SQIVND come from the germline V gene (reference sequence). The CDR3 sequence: CASTPDRSPVPEAFF.

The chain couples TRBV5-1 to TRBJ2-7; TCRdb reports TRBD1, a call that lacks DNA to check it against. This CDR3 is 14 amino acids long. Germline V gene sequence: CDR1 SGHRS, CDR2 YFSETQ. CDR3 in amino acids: CASSWAGTGAEQYF.

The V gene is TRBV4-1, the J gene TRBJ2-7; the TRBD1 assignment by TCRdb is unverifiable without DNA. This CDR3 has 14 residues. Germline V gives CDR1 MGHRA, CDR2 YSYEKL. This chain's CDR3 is CASSFDRGQYEQYF.

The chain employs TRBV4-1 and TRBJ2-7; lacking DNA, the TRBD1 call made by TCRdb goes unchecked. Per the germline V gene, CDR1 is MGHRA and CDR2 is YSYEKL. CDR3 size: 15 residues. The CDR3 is CASSQERVRGYEQYF.

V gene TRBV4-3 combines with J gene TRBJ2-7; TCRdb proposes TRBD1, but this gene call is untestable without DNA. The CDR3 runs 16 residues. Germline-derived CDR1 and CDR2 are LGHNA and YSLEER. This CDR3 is CASSQDTGDGTYEQYF.

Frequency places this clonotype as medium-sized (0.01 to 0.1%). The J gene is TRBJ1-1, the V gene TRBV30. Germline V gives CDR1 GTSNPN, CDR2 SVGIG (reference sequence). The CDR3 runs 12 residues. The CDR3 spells CAWSVRLTEAFF.

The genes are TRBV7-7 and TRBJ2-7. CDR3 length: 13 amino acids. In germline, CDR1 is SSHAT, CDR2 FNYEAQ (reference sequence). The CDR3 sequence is CASSLAATYEQYF.

The CDR3 loop reads CASSLDLLNTEAFF. V gene TRBV7-9 combines with J gene TRBJ1-1. The CDR3 totals 14 residues. Germline V gene sequence: CDR1 SEHNR, CDR2 FQNEAQ (reference sequence).

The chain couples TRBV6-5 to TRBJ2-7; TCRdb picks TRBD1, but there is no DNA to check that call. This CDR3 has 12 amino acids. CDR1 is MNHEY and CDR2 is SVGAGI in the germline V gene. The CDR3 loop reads CASRQGRYEQYF.

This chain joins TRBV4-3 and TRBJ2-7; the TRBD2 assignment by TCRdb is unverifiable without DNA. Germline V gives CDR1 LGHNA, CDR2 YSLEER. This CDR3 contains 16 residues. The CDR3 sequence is CASSPGLAGGTYEQYF.

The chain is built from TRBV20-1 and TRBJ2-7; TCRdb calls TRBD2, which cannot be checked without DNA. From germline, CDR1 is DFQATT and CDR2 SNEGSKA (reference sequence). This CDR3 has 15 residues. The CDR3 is CSARMVAGVSYEQYF.

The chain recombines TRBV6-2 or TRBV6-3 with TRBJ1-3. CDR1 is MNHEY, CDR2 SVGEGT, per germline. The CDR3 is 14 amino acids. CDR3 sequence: CASSFPAAGNTIYF.

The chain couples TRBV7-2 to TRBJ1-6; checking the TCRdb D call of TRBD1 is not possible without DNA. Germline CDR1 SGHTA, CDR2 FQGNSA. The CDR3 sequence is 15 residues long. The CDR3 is CASSEGSGLGSPLHF.

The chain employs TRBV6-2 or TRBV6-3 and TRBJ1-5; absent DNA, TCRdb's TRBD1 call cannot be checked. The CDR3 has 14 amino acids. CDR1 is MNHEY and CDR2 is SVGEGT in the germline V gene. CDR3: CASSYSYREVSQHF.

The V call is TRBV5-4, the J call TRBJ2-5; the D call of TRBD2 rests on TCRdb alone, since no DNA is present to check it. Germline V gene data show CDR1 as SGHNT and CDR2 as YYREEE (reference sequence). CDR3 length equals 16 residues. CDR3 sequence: CASSLTSGSPGETQYF.

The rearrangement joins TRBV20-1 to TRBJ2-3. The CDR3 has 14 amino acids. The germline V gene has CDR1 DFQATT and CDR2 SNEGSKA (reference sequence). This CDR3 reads CSARDFYSTDTQYF.

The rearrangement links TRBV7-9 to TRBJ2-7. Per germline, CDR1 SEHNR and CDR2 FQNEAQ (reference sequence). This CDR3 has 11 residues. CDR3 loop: CASSLDYEQYF.

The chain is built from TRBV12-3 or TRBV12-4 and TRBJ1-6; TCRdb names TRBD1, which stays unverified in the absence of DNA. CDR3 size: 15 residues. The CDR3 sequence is CASSEDTFVGSPLHF.

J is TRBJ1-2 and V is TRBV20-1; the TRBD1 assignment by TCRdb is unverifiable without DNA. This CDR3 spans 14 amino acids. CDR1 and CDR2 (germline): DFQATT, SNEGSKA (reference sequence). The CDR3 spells CSASLTGGGYGYTF.

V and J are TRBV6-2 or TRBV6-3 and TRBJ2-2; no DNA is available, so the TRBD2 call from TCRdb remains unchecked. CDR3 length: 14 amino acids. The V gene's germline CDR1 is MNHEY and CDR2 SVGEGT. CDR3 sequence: CAGGTSGSTGELFF.

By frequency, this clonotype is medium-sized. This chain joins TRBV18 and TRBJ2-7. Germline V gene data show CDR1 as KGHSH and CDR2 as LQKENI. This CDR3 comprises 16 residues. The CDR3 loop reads CASSLVGRQSSYEQYF.

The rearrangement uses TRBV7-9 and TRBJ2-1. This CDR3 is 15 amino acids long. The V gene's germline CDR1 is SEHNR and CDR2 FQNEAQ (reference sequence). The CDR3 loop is CASRLFRDSYNEQFF.